This T cell receptor (beta chain) was identified in a study of blood T cell repertoires in COVID-19 (dated by TCRdb to 2018 to 2020). Context from the whole study: Collaborator samples came from the United States, Italy and Spain and covered acute and convalescent phases of COVID-19. The material from the prospective study consisted of cDNA or gDNA derived from T cells, B-cell-depleted T cells, or PBMCs. Deeply sampled blood TCRbeta repertoires from subjects exposed to, actively infected with, or recovered from COVID-19 were included in the dataset. The repertoires were released in a freely available public database intended as a resource for research on the immune response to SARS-CoV-2. The samples were drawn from the first 160 participants of the ongoing ImmuneRACE study and from 950 to 1,500 subjects provided by 6 global collaborators. Sample metadata almost always included a de-identified subject ID, COVID-19 status, age in years and sex. Where HLA class I and class II types were available, the types were taken from metadata supplied by the sample provider, not from assay-based typing.

In the prospective study, participants were about 18 to 89 years old, resided in 24 geographic areas of the United States, and were enrolled through a virtual design. To assign participants to cohorts, the prospective study relied on clinical history that participants themselves reported in a screening survey and a study questionnaire. For ImmuneRACE Cohort 3, a participant was defined as recovered based on two consecutive negative NP/OP PCR tests, clearance by a healthcare professional, or resolution of symptoms. In the prospective study, whole blood, serum and a nasopharyngeal or oropharyngeal swab were collected from each participant by mobile phlebotomists. Participants in the prospective study had the option to provide additional blood draws and questionnaires over a roughly 2-month period. Before DNA extraction, blood samples from the prospective study were shipped at room temperature or frozen.

The cysteine opens and the phenylalanine closes a CDR3 of 15 amino acids. Solely the CDR3 DNA is kept, with 45 bases framed from the first base. V is shortened by 6 bases, J by 4 bases, and the region joining them spans 17 bases. The germline V gene supplies CDR1 LGHNA and CDR2 YNFKEQ. Only a few counts were recorded for this clone. It lacks a known antigen. Base qualities are not at hand, and no much larger clone is one base apart. The immunoSEQ Assay, a bias-controlled multiplex PCR, was used to amplify TCRbeta CDR3 regions from genomic DNA. On the authors' methods: The number of nucleated cells in each sample was estimated from the amplification of reference gene primers within the assay. To quantify the absolute abundance of each unique TCRbeta CDR3 rearrangement, sequence reads were collapsed and filtered. For each sample, productive Simpson clonality was calculated by taking the square root of Simpson's diversity index across productive rearrangements. Sourced from immuneACCESS, this table was stored by TCRdb with only in-frame sequences that have V and J called. A share of the clones is absent; for the studies checked, an unresolved V gene accounts for under half, and the remainder has no known explanation. V, J and clone size are taken as reported in that table, and D and trimming were inferred from the DNA itself. The sample table records 200,000 to 250,000 clones; about 81% of these occur just once. About 9.3% of the sample goes to the ten largest clones.

Findings and caveats that apply to the study as a whole: Clinical and demographic metadata were provided uncurated, with the amount varying by source and participant.

The clonotype originates from a middle-aged man who had recovered from COVID-19. The chain is made from TRBV4-2 and TRBJ2-3, with the D gene not confidently named. The sample was PBMCs or T cells enriched from blood (not recorded which). CDR3 loop: CASSRRSAVSDTQYF. The DNA reads TGTGCCAGCAGTCGGCGGTCCGCGGTCTCAGATACGCAGTATTTT.